This TCR beta chain came from a study of blood T cell repertoires in COVID-19. About the research overall: Samples came from the United States, Italy and Spain, spanning acute and convalescent COVID-19. PBMCs, B-cell-depleted T cells, or T cells were the source of the cDNA or gDNA that made up the material.

As handled by the study authors: Nucleated cell number was recorded as an estimate derived from reference gene primer amplification. Using immunoSEQ multiplex PCR, the repertoire was profiled, and TCRdb retains in-frame clones only, with some absent. D and trimming were read from the DNA, whereas the V and J calls and clone size are those reported in that table. The repertoire holds about 120,000 clones, about 85% seen once, with approximately 12% in the top ten. Material for sequencing was peripheral blood. The clonotype was recovered from a man aged 60 to 69 with acute or convalescent COVID-19.

Here the CDR3 reads CASSDPEVGNTIYF. The CDR3 DNA reads as TGTGCCAGCAGTGACCCGGAGGTTGGAAACACCATATATTTT. This chain connects TRBV6-6 to TRBJ1-3, with D unresolved. In germline, CDR1 is MNHNY, CDR2 SVGAGI (reference sequence). The V gene lost 5 bases and the J gene lost 3 bases, with 11 bases spanning the gap. The CDR3 extends over 14 amino acids.